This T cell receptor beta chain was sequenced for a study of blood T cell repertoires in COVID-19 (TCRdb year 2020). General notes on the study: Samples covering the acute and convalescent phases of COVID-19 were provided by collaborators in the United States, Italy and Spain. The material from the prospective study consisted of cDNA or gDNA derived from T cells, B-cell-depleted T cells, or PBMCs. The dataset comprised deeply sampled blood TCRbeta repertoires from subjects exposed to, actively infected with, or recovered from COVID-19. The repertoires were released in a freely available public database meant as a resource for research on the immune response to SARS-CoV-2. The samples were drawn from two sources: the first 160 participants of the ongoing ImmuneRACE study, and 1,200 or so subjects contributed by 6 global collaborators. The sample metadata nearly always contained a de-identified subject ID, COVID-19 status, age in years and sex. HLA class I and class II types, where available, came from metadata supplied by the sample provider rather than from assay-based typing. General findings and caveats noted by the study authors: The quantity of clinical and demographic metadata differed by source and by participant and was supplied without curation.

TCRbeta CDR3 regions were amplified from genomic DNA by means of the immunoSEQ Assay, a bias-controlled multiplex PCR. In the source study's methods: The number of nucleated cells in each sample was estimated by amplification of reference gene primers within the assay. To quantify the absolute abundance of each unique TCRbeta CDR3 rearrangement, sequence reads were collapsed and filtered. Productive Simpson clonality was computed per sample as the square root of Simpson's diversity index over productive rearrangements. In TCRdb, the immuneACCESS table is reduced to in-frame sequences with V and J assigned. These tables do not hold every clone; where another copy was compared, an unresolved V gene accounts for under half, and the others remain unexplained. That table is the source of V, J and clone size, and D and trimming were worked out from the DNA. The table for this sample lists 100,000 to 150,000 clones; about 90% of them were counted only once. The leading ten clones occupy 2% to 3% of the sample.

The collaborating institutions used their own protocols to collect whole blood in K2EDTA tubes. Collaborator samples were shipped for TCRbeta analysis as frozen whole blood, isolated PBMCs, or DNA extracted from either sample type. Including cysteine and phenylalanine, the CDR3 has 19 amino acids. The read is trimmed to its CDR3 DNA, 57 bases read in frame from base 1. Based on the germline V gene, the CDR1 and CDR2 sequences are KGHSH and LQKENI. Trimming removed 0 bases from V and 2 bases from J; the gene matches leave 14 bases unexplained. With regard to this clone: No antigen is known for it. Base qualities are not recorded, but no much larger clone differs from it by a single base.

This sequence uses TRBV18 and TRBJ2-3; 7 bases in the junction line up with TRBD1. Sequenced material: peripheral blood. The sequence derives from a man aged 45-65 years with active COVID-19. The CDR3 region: CASSPPLSSWDSHTDTQYF. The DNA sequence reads TGTGCCAGCTCACCACCGCTCTCCTCTTGGGACAGCCACACAGATACGCAGTATTTT.